A single sample is the source of the 16 T cell receptor beta chains below, sequenced in a study of Ad26.COV2.S vaccination and SARS-CoV-2 variants. Libraries were prepared by immunoSEQ multiplex PCR; TCRdb keeps only in-frame clonotypes and omits some of them. Of 120,000 to 150,000 clones listed, 80% to 90% were seen once; the top ten hold about 5%. Material: peripheral blood, obtained after recovery from COVID-19. Receptors originate from a human donor who had recovered from COVID-19.

The V call is TRBV11-2, the J call TRBJ1-5; D is unclear. The ends were cut back, 1 base at V and 7 bases at J, with 8 bases in the middle. Germline-derived CDR1 and CDR2 are SGHAT and FQNNGV. This CDR3 contains 13 residues. CDR3 protein: CASSLGPLQPQHF. CDR3 nucleotides: TGTGCCAGCAGCTTAGGCCCTTTGCAGCCCCAGCATTTT. Full variable domain (missing parts from reference TRBV11-2 and TRBJ1-5): EAGVAQSPRYKIIEKRQSVAFWCNPISGHATLYWYQQILGQGPKLLIQFQNNGVVDDSQLPKDRFSAERLKGVDSTLKIQPAKLEDSAVYLCASSLGPLQPQHFGDGTRLSIL.

The CDR3 spells CASSPGLYTDTQYF. Here the CDR3 DNA reads TGTGCCAGCAGCCCGGGACTTTACACAGATACGCAGTATTTT. The chain links TRBV7-2 to TRBJ2-3; a weak D match, TRBD2 (6 bases). CDR1 and CDR2 from the germline V gene are SGHTA and FQGNSA. This CDR3 has 14 amino acids. Trimming removed 5 bases at V and 2 bases at J, with 11 bases between.

The rearrangement joins TRBV28 to TRBJ2-5, with 9 bases identical to TRBD2. V shed 5 bases and J 4 bases; nucleotides not matched to a gene: 2. The CDR3 consists of 13 residues. Germline CDR1 is MDHEN and CDR2 is SYDVKM. The DNA for the CDR3 is TGTGCCAGCAGTGGCGGGGGGGGAGAGACCCAGTACTTC. Translation: CASSGGGGETQYF.

This chain connects TRBV6-2 or TRBV6-3 to TRBJ1-5, with a weak D call TRBD1 (6 bases). The CDR3 spans 16 residues. V was clipped by 2 bases and J by 3 bases, with 14 bases between them. Germline lookup yields CDR1 MNHEY and CDR2 SVGEGT. The CDR3 DNA reads TGTGCCAGCAGTTACCCCCGGGACATACTCAATCAGCCCCAGCATTTT. Translating it yields CASSYPRDILNQPQHF.

The chain couples TRBV5-8 to TRBJ2-4; 7 nucleotides align to TRBD2. The germline V gene has CDR1 SGHTS and CDR2 YDEGEE. The V and J ends lost 4 bases and 9 bases, in that order; junction bases with no gene match: 10. The CDR3 has 14 residues. CDR3 loop: CASSPSGEASIQYF. In nucleotides, the CDR3 is TGTGCCAGCAGCCCGAGCGGGGAGGCTAGCATTCAGTACTTC.

CDR3 bases: TGCGCCAGCAGCTTCGGGACTAGCGGGCCCTTGGAGCAGTACTTC. This encodes CASSFGTSGPLEQYF. The V call is TRBV5-1, the J call TRBJ2-7, with 12 bases lining up with TRBD2. This CDR3 is built from 15 residues. J was trimmed by 7 bases and V by 2 bases; bases with no gene match: 7. Looked up from germline, CDR1 is SGHRS and CDR2 is YFSETQ.

The V call is TRBV27, the J call TRBJ1-5; maybe TRBD1 (6 bases). Per germline, CDR1 MNHEY and CDR2 SMNVEV (reference sequence). The CDR3 totals 14 residues. The V end lost 5 bases, the J end lost 3 bases, and 11 bases lay between the germline ends. CDR3 protein: CASSRGGINQPQHF. The DNA for the CDR3 is TGTGCCAGCAGTAGAGGGGGTATCAATCAGCCCCAGCATTTT.

This chain links TRBV4-1 with TRBJ2-3; D might be TRBD1 (6 bases). The germline V gene encodes CDR1 MGHRA and CDR2 YSYEKL. This CDR3 comprises 17 residues. Trimming removed 4 bases at V and 6 bases at J, with 23 bases between. This CDR3 is CASSLAEGVAGGDTQYF. The CDR3, as DNA: TGCGCCAGCAGCCTAGCCGAGGGGGTAGCAGGTGGGGATACGCAGTATTTT.

J is TRBJ2-5 and V is TRBV14; D ambiguous. The V end was cut by 0 bases, the J end by 6 bases, with 11 bases between. The CDR3 is made up of 14 amino acids. CDR1 SGHDN and CDR2 FVKESK come from the germline V gene. The CDR3 spells CASSQESLGKTQYF. The DNA of the CDR3 is TGTGCCAGCAGCCAAGAAAGTCTTGGCAAGACCCAGTACTTC.

V is TRBV7-9 and J is TRBJ2-2, with D maybe TRBD1 (6 bases). The V gene lost 5 bases and the J gene lost 7 bases, with 17 bases spanning the gap. Germline V CDR1 and CDR2: SEHNR, FQNEAQ (reference sequence). The CDR3 loop spans 15 amino acids. The CDR3 region is CASSLNRQAYGELFF. The CDR3 DNA reads TGTGCCAGCAGCCTCAACCGACAGGCATACGGGGAGCTGTTTTTT.

The rearrangement uses TRBV6-1 and TRBJ1-2; 8 bases are shared with TRBD1. Looked up from germline, CDR1 is MNHNS and CDR2 is SASEGT. The CDR3 runs 14 residues. V gave up 2 bases and J gave up 4 bases; unmatched junction bases: 3. The CDR3 DNA follows: TGTGCCAGCAGTGAATCAGGGGGCAGCTATGGCTACACCTTC. It specifies CASSESGGSYGYTF.

The chain links TRBV24-1 to TRBJ2-4; D call uncertain. The CDR3 sequence is 14 residues long. Deletions cut 6 bases from V and 0 bases from J, with 8 bases between. Germline V CDR1 and CDR2: KGHDR, SFDVKD. In DNA form, the CDR3 reads TGTGCCACCAGTTCCCCCCGAGCCAAAAACATTCAGTACTTC. Translated, it gives CATSSPRAKNIQYF.

The chain combines TRBV5-4 with TRBJ1-2, with 7 bases lining up with TRBD1. Germline-derived CDR1 and CDR2 are SGHNT and YYREEE (reference sequence). V lost 2 bases, J lost 1 base, and 20 bases stayed unmatched. This CDR3 comprises 20 residues. The CDR3 loop is CASSFGWGAISGQFNYGYTF. The DNA of the CDR3 is TGTGCCAGCAGCTTTGGATGGGGAGCAATTTCGGGACAGTTTAACTATGGCTACACCTTC.

This CDR3 reads CASSYGLVQETQYF. In nucleotides, the CDR3 is TGTGCCAGCAGCTACGGACTAGTCCAAGAGACCCAGTACTTC. This sequence joins TRBV7-6 and TRBJ2-5; TRBD2 matches at 7 bases. The length of the CDR3 is 14 residues. From germline, CDR1 is SGHVS and CDR2 FNYEAQ. V shed 4 bases, J shed 1 base, and the junction held 3 bases outside the gene matches.

The chain uses TRBV6-2 or TRBV6-3 and TRBJ2-7; no firm D call. This CDR3 comprises 15 residues. Germline assignment: CDR1 MNHEY and CDR2 SVGEGT. The germline V and J ends were trimmed by 4 bases and 2 bases, with 15 bases remaining between them. In nucleotides, the CDR3 is TGTGCCAGCAGTTTAGCCTTCTTGGAAGCCTACGAGCAGTACTTC. Its protein product is CASSLAFLEAYEQYF.

This rearrangement joins TRBV2 to TRBJ2-7; D is unclear. The CDR3 has 14 amino acids. Trimming stripped 4 bases from V and 0 bases from J, with 10 bases between. From germline, CDR1 is SNHLY and CDR2 FYNNEI. The CDR3 loop is CASSVRQSSYEQYF. DNA for the CDR3: TGTGCCAGCAGTGTACGGCAGAGCTCCTACGAGCAGTACTTC.